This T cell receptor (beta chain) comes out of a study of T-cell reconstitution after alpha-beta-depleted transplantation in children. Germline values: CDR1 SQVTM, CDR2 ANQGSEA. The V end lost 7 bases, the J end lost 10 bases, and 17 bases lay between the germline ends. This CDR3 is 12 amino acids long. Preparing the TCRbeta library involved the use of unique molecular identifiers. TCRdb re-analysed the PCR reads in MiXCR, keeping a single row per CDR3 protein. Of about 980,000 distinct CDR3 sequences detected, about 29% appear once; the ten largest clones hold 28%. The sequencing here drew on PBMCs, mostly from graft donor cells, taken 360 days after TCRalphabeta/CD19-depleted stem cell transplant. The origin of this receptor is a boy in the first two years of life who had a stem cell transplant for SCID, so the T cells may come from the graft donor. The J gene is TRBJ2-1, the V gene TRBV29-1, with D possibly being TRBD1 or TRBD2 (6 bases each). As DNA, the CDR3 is TGCAGCGGGGGGGCCCCTGGGGGGGAGCAGTTCTTC. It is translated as CSGGAPGGEQFF.